Sequencing of this T cell receptor beta chain was carried out in a study of post-analysis software for immune sequencing data. Study results and limitations: The five TRBV segments detected at higher frequency in patients than in controls included TRBV5-6, TRBV5-1 and TRBV20-1. Batch-matched samples strongly co-clustered by F measure. The normalized Chao1 diversity of multiple sclerosis patients was significantly lower than that of controls.

This clonotype occurred once. The antigen remains unidentified. Germline assignment: CDR1 SGHKS and CDR2 YYEKEE (reference sequence). Trimming removed 5 bases at V and 1 base at J, with 19 bases between. CDR3 length equals 16 residues. Sequencing libraries made from TCR beta cDNA carried unique molecular identifiers. TCRdb processed the PCR reads anew with MiXCR; each CDR3 protein has one entry. This sample has 800,000 to 950,000 distinct CDR3 sequences, with under 70% found just once. The rearrangement uses TRBV5-5 and TRBJ2-7; no clear D gene. Sequenced: blood. The TCR sequence derives from a girl aged 5 to 17 with multiple sclerosis. Here the CDR3 DNA reads TGTGCCAGCAGTAACTCCCGGGCGGCGTGGTCCTACGAGCAGTACTTC. The encoded protein is CASSNSRAAWSYEQYF.